The 15 T cell receptor beta chains given below trace back to one sample, sequenced in a study of blood T cell repertoires in COVID-19. TCRdb keeps only in-frame clones here, not all; method: immunoSEQ multiplex PCR. Seen here are roughly 250,000 clones, 70% to 90% observed once, and the top ten hold 0.87%. Source material: peripheral blood. The receptor source for this set is a human donor with COVID-19, enrolled during active disease. The donor label of this sample is uncertain.

The chain couples TRBV13 to TRBJ1-1, with 7 bases lining up with TRBD1. In germline, CDR1 is PRHDT, CDR2 FYEKMQ (reference sequence). The ends lost 6 bases at V and 0 bases at J; junction bases unmatched: 13. The CDR3 is 17 amino acids. CDR3 amino acids: CASSKGSGQRLNTEAFF. CDR3 coding DNA: TGTGCCAGCAGTAAAGGGTCGGGACAGCGATTGAACACTGAAGCTTTCTTT.

This rearrangement joins TRBV11-1 to TRBJ2-7; D is perhaps TRBD1 (6 bases). Germline V gives CDR1 SGHAT, CDR2 FQDESV (reference sequence). The CDR3 consists of 15 residues. Trimming stripped 5 bases from V and 3 bases from J, with 17 bases between. The CDR3 reads CASSPTGQTSYEQYF. In DNA form, the CDR3 reads TGTGCCAGCAGCCCAACAGGGCAAACAAGCTACGAGCAGTACTTC. Using reference TRBV11-1 and TRBJ2-7 for the parts outside the CDR3, the full variable domain is EAEVAQSPRYKITEKSQAVAFWCDPISGHATLYWYRQILGQGPELLVQFQDESVVDDSQLPKDRFSAERLKGVDSTLKIQPAELGDSAMYLCASSPTGQTSYEQYFGPGTRLTVT.

V usage is TRBV11-2 and J usage is TRBJ2-3, with a possible D match to TRBD2 (6 bases). Trimming stripped 5 bases from V and 0 bases from J, with 12 bases between. The CDR3 is made up of 15 amino acids. Looked up from germline, CDR1 is SGHAT and CDR2 is FQNNGV. Here the CDR3 reads CASSQMRGSTDTQYF. The CDR3, as DNA: TGTGCCAGCAGCCAAATGCGGGGCAGCACAGATACGCAGTATTTT.

This chain connects TRBV4-3 to TRBJ1-6; possibly TRBD1 for D (5 bases). This CDR3 region has 19 residues. The germline gives CDR1 LGHNA, CDR2 YSLEER. V lost 3 bases, J lost 1 base, and 19 bases lay in between. The CDR3 nucleotides are TGCGCCAGCAGCCAGGGGCCCCCCGTCGGTATGTCCTATAATTCACCCCTCCACTTT. Its translation is CASSQGPPVGMSYNSPLHF.

This sequence joins TRBV4-3 and TRBJ1-2; 8 nucleotides match TRBD1. CDR1 and CDR2 (germline): LGHNA, YSLEER. J lost 3 bases, V lost 1 base, and 4 bases had no gene match. The CDR3 totals 15 residues. CDR3 bases: TGCGCCAGCAGCCAAGTCAGGGGGCCAGACTATGGCTACACCTTC. It yields the protein CASSQVRGPDYGYTF.

V and J are TRBV19 and TRBJ1-4, with 9 bases lining up with TRBD1. The germline V gene has CDR1 LNHDA and CDR2 SQIVND (reference sequence). This CDR3 is 14 amino acids long. V shed 6 bases and J 7 bases; nucleotides not matched to a gene: 6. The CDR3 bases are TGTGCCAGTAGCGCGACAGGGGGGTCTGAAAAACTGTTTTTT. This translates into CASSATGGSEKLFF.

The count of this clone is one. The V and J genes are TRBV6-6 and TRBJ2-6, with 8 bases aligning to TRBD1. V lost 5 bases to trimming and J lost 4 bases; unmatched junction nucleotides: 10. The CDR3 sequence is 17 residues long. Looked up from germline, CDR1 is MNHNY and CDR2 is SVGAGI (reference sequence). The CDR3 sequence: CASSPRTGSWGANVLTF. In DNA, the CDR3 is TGTGCCAGCAGTCCAAGGACAGGGTCGTGGGGGGCCAACGTCCTGACTTTC.

The chain links TRBV10-3 to TRBJ1-5; 10 bases align to TRBD1. J lost 4 bases, V lost 6 bases, and 3 bases had no gene match. Germline-derived CDR1 and CDR2 are ENHRY and SYGVKD. This CDR3 spans 14 amino acids. In DNA form, the CDR3 reads TGTGCCATCAGCCTGGGACAGGGGAATCAGCCCCAGCATTTT. It yields the protein CAISLGQGNQPQHF.

The rearrangement links TRBV30 to TRBJ1-2; D is unclear. Germline-derived CDR1 and CDR2 are GTSNPN and SVGIG (reference sequence). The CDR3 totals 14 residues. V was clipped by 1 base and J by 5 bases, with 14 bases between them. The CDR3 here is CAWSGETYGYGYTF. DNA of the CDR3: TGTGCCTGGAGTGGGGAGACCTACGGGTATGGCTACACCTTC.

The chain links TRBV7-9 to TRBJ1-2; D call uncertain. V was cut by 0 bases and J by 7 bases, with 6 bases left in between. Germline V gives CDR1 SEHNR, CDR2 FQNEAQ (reference sequence). The CDR3 loop spans 12 amino acids. Here the CDR3 reads CASSLARSGYTF. The CDR3 nucleotides are TGTGCCAGCAGCTTAGCCAGGTCTGGCTACACCTTC.

V is TRBV29-1 and J is TRBJ1-2, with D possibly TRBD1 on 5 matching bases. Trimming pared 1 base from V and 8 bases from J, leaving 8 bases between. The germline gives CDR1 SQVTM, CDR2 ANQGSEA. The length of the CDR3 is 11 residues. As DNA, the CDR3 is TGCAGCGTTGAAGGGGGCGAAGGCTACACCTTC. This translates into CSVEGGEGYTF.

The gene calls are TRBV5-4 and TRBJ2-7; no reliable D call. V was pared by 1 base and J by 6 bases, with 11 bases between. This CDR3 spans 13 amino acids. The germline CDR1 and CDR2 sequences are SGHNT and YYREEE (reference sequence). The CDR3 bases are TGTGCCAGCAGCTTGTATCAGGTTACCGAGCAGTACTTC. As protein: CASSLYQVTEQYF.

The gene calls are TRBV7-2 and TRBJ2-7; a weak D match, TRBD2 (5 bases). V was cut by 1 base and J by 2 bases, with 6 bases left in between. The CDR3 loop spans 13 amino acids. Germline CDR1 is SGHTA and CDR2 is FQGNSA. The CDR3 DNA is TGTGCCAGCAGCTTAGAACTAGCCTACGAGCAGTACTTC. It yields the protein CASSLELAYEQYF.

This chain's CDR3 is CASSLEWAGQYF. The CDR3 nucleotides are TGTGCCAGCAGTTTAGAGTGGGCGGGACAGTACTTC. V usage is TRBV12-3 or TRBV12-4 and J usage is TRBJ2-5, with D possibly TRBD2 on 6 matching bases. The ends were cut back, 1 base at V and 11 bases at J, with 11 bases in the middle. CDR3 length: 12 residues.

The rearrangement links TRBV5-1 to TRBJ2-5; D is perhaps TRBD2 (6 bases). This CDR3 comprises 13 residues. V gave up 6 bases and J gave up 1 base, with 10 bases separating them. CDR1 is SGHRS and CDR2 is YFSETQ in the germline V gene. The CDR3 region is CASKEGSQETQYF. The CDR3 coding sequence is TGCGCCAGCAAGGAGGGGAGCCAAGAGACCCAGTACTTC.